Reported below is one TCR beta chain. The data stem from a study of blood T cell repertoires in COVID-19. Study in general: The United States, Italy and Spain supplied acute and convalescent COVID-19 samples. The analysed material was cDNA or gDNA that came from T cells, B-cell-depleted T cells, or PBMCs.

Recruited during active infection, patients (from Seattle) were subsequently followed longitudinally. Original data processing: How many nucleated cells were present was estimated from reference gene primer amplification. Profiled with immunoSEQ multiplex PCR; TCRdb holds only in-frame clones, not every one. D and trimming come from the DNA, and the V and J calls and clone size come from that table. The sample lists some 74,000 clones, roughly 90% occurring once. Sequenced material: peripheral blood. The clonotype comes from a man aged 45 to 65 with COVID-19, enrolled during active disease.

The chain's CDR3 is CASSYSGQNNQPQHF. The DNA of the CDR3 is TGTGCCAGCAGTTACTCGGGGCAGAACAATCAGCCCCAGCATTTT. The chain uses TRBV6-2 or TRBV6-3 and TRBJ1-5, with D tentatively TRBD1 (5 bases). The CDR3 sequence is 15 residues long. The germline CDR1 and CDR2 sequences are MNHEY and SVGEGT. Trimming cost V 0 bases and J 3 bases, with 9 bases left between them.